The 27 T cell receptor beta chains reported below all come from one sample, sequenced in a study of blood T cell repertoires in COVID-19. Only in-frame clones appear in the TCRdb table, and some are missing; sequencing was by immunoSEQ multiplex PCR. The sample includes about 160,000 clones, about 91% of them seen just once. Sample: peripheral blood. The receptors come from a woman aged 55-70 years who had recovered from COVID-19.

The rearrangement joins TRBV4-1 to TRBJ1-6; 11 nucleotides agree with TRBD1. Germline lookup yields CDR1 MGHRA and CDR2 YSYEKL. This CDR3 region has 15 residues. Germline trimming cut 2 bases from V and 10 bases from J; bases unmatched to any gene: 4. The CDR3, as DNA: TGCGCCAGCAGCCAATCTGGGACAGGGGGGTCACCCCTCCACTTT. It is translated as CASSQSGTGGSPLHF.

The chain links TRBV2 to TRBJ1-1; possibly TRBD1 for D (6 bases). V was clipped by 5 bases and J by 5 bases, with 12 bases between them. This CDR3 spans 13 amino acids. Germline V lookup: CDR1 SNHLY, CDR2 FYNNEI. The CDR3 sequence: CASSTDRLTEAFF. Here the CDR3 DNA reads TGTGCCAGCAGTACTGACAGGCTTACTGAAGCTTTCTTT.

This clone is a singleton in its sample. The chain couples TRBV3-1 (or the pseudogene TRBV3-2) to TRBJ2-6; TRBD1 matches 8 bases. The trim removed 8 bases at V and 1 base at J, leaving 1 base unmatched. The CDR3 has 14 residues. Germline V gene sequence: CDR1 LGHDT, CDR2 YNNKEL (reference sequence). The CDR3 reads CASGQGSGANVLTF. The CDR3 DNA is TGTGCCAGCGGACAGGGTTCTGGGGCCAACGTCCTGACTTTC.

The CDR3 DNA sequence: TGCGCCACCGCGCCGGGGACAGTAGGCAATGAAAAACTGTTTTTT. As protein: CATAPGTVGNEKLFF. The V and J genes are TRBV5-1 and TRBJ1-4, with 7 bases matching TRBD1. V gave up 9 bases and J gave up 5 bases; unmatched junction bases: 13. CDR1 and CDR2 (germline): SGHRS, YFSETQ. CDR3 size: 15 residues.

The chain carries TRBV28 and TRBJ1-2; no definite D call. Germline CDR1 MDHEN, CDR2 SYDVKM. This CDR3 has 15 amino acids. Trimming stripped 5 bases from V and 0 bases from J, with 13 bases between. CDR3 in DNA: TGTGCCAGCAGTCCTCGGTTGAAACCTAACTATGGCTACACCTTC. Protein: CASSPRLKPNYGYTF.

The chain uses TRBV29-1 and TRBJ1-5; weak D call: TRBD1 (5 bases). V lost 3 bases and J lost 4, with 13 bases in between. CDR3 length equals 14 residues. In germline, CDR1 is SQVTM, CDR2 ANQGSEA. In DNA, the CDR3 is TGCAGCGTTGAGGGGCCACTGACTAATCAGCCCCAGCATTTT. It encodes CSVEGPLTNQPQHF.

This clone was seen a single time. The chain is built from TRBV19 and TRBJ2-5, with TRBD2 matching 9 bases. CDR3 length: 16 amino acids. CDR1 and CDR2 from the germline V gene are LNHDA and SQIVND (reference sequence). V lost 5 bases to trimming and J lost 5 bases; unmatched junction nucleotides: 12. The CDR3, as DNA: TGTGCCAGTAGTTCCGTGATAGCGGGGGCATTGGAGACCCAGTACTTC. Encoded protein: CASSSVIAGALETQYF.

This chain uses TRBV5-1 with TRBJ2-7, with TRBD2 matching 7 bases. The CDR3 runs 15 residues. Germline V gene data show CDR1 as SGHRS and CDR2 as YFSETQ. J gave up 0 bases and V 0 bases, and 3 bases lay outside the gene matches. CDR3 region: CASSLAGGSSYEQYF. The CDR3 DNA sequence: TGCGCCAGCAGCTTGGCCGGGGGGAGCTCCTACGAGCAGTACTTC.

This rearrangement joins TRBV6-5 to TRBJ1-2; D is unclear. Germline assignment: CDR1 MNHEY and CDR2 SVGAGI. Between the trimmed V and J ends, which lost 10 bases and 4 bases, there was a span of 19 bases. This CDR3 is built from 14 residues. In nucleotides, the CDR3 is TGTGCCATTGCGGCTTCGTTTCCGCCCTATGGCTACACCTTC. As protein: CAIAASFPPYGYTF.

CDR3 DNA: TGTGCCAGCCGCCTATCTGGCGGAACTGAAGCTTTCTTT. The encoded protein is CASRLSGGTEAFF. The V and J genes are TRBV27 and TRBJ1-1; no firm D call. CDR3 length: 13 amino acids. Trimming pared 8 bases from V and 5 bases from J, leaving 15 bases between. The germline gives CDR1 MNHEY, CDR2 SMNVEV (reference sequence).

This chain uses TRBV7-3 with TRBJ2-1; 8 bases fit TRBD2. Germline V lookup: CDR1 SGHTA, CDR2 FQGTGA. V lost 5 bases, J lost 7 bases, and 13 bases stayed unmatched. The CDR3 spans 16 residues. The CDR3: CASSEQGGGLRNEQFF. In DNA, the CDR3 is TGTGCCAGCAGCGAGCAAGGCGGGGGGTTAAGGAATGAGCAGTTCTTC.

This chain connects TRBV9 to TRBJ2-7; D remains unclear. Trimming removed 0 bases at V and 3 bases at J, with 10 bases between. The CDR3 consists of 14 residues. Per germline, CDR1 SGDLS and CDR2 YYNGEE. The CDR3, as DNA: TGTGCCAGCAGCGTAGCCCCCACTCACTACGAGCAGTACTTC. It is translated as CASSVAPTHYEQYF.

The gene calls are TRBV6-5 and TRBJ1-4, with 8 positions matching TRBD1. The CDR3 consists of 14 residues. J gave up 8 bases and V 0 bases, and 2 bases lay outside the gene matches. Germline assignment: CDR1 MNHEY and CDR2 SVGAGI. Written as DNA, the CDR3 is TGTGCCAGCAGTTACTCCCGGGACAGGGAAAAACTGTTTTTT. This codes for CASSYSRDREKLFF.

V is TRBV5-1 and J is TRBJ2-5, with a weak D call TRBD2 (6 bases). CDR3 length: 13 amino acids. V was clipped by 4 bases and J by 0 bases, with 7 bases between them. The germline gives CDR1 SGHRS, CDR2 YFSETQ. The chain's CDR3 is CASSGGDQETQYF. The CDR3 coding sequence is TGCGCCAGCAGCGGAGGGGACCAAGAGACCCAGTACTTC.

The chain has TRBV10-3 and TRBJ1-1, with 8 nucleotides matching TRBD1. The CDR3 runs to 13 residues. The germline CDR1 and CDR2 sequences are ENHRY and SYGVKD. After removal of 6 bases from V and 4 bases from J, the junction contained 4 bases not matched to a gene. The CDR3 nucleotides are TGTGCCATCAGCGGACAGGGAGGCACTGAAGCTTTCTTT. Translated, it gives CAISGQGGTEAFF.

The J gene is TRBJ2-2, the V gene TRBV6-5; no definite D call. CDR1 MNHEY and CDR2 SVGAGI come from the germline V gene. This CDR3 is built from 16 residues. V dropped 2 bases and J dropped 1 base, with 11 bases sitting between them. CDR3 protein: CASSYQAMMNTGELFF. The CDR3 bases are TGTGCCAGCAGTTACCAAGCGATGATGAACACCGGGGAGCTGTTTTTT.

This rearrangement joins TRBV7-3 to TRBJ2-1; D is ambiguous. This CDR3 has 13 amino acids. CDR1 and CDR2 (germline): SGHTA, FQGTGA. V was pared by 5 bases and J by 6 bases, with 11 bases between. CDR3 coding DNA: TGTGCCAGCAGCGCCCCTACGTCCAATGAGCAGTTCTTC. It encodes CASSAPTSNEQFF.

The rearrangement links TRBV11-2 to TRBJ2-3; TRBD1 matches 8 bases. This CDR3 contains 17 residues. Trimming at V came to 3 bases and at J to 1 base, leaving 9 bases not matched to a gene. Germline V gene sequence: CDR1 SGHAT, CDR2 FQNNGV. In DNA, the CDR3 is TGTGCCAGCAGCTTGCAACTGCAGGGGGCGGGCACAGATACGCAGTATTTT. Translating gives CASSLQLQGAGTDTQYF.

The chain uses TRBV5-1 and TRBJ1-1; D is uncertain. CDR3 length: 14 residues. In germline, CDR1 is SGHRS, CDR2 YFSETQ. The V gene lost 0 bases and the J gene lost 7 bases, with 13 bases spanning the gap. The DNA of the CDR3 is TGCGCCAGCAGCTTGGTAACCGGGGATAGTGAAGCTTTCTTT. This translates into CASSLVTGDSEAFF.

The chain has TRBV7-2 and TRBJ2-1, with 7 positions matching TRBD2. This CDR3 is built from 14 residues. CDR1 is SGHTA and CDR2 is FQGNSA in the germline V gene. J lost 8 bases, V lost 1 base, and 5 bases had no gene match. CDR3 sequence: CASSLEAGSHEQFF. The DNA of the CDR3 is TGTGCCAGCAGCTTAGAAGCGGGGTCCCATGAGCAGTTCTTC.

V usage is TRBV27 and J usage is TRBJ1-2; D perhaps matches TRBD1 (6 bases). CDR1 is MNHEY and CDR2 is SMNVEV in the germline V gene (reference sequence). The CDR3 is made up of 13 amino acids. V lost 2 bases to trimming and J lost 4 bases, with 8 bases between them. The CDR3 sequence is CASSLQQGYGYTF. The CDR3 DNA reads as TGTGCCAGCAGTTTACAACAGGGCTATGGCTACACCTTC.

The V and J genes are TRBV6-6 and TRBJ1-6, with 7 bases identical to TRBD1. CDR3 size: 14 residues. The germline V gene encodes CDR1 MNHNY and CDR2 SVGAGI (reference sequence). Germline trimming cut 7 bases from V and 6 bases from J; bases unmatched to any gene: 6. The CDR3 DNA follows: TGTGCCAGCAAGACAGGACAGGTTAATTCACCCCTCCACTTT. Protein product: CASKTGQVNSPLHF.

The genes are TRBV13 and TRBJ2-5; tentative D call: TRBD2 (6 bases). Germline V gives CDR1 PRHDT, CDR2 FYEKMQ (reference sequence). This CDR3 spans 15 amino acids. Trimming left V 2 bases short and J 4 bases short, with 14 bases between. CDR3 region: CASSLRFGGRETQYF. The CDR3 coding sequence is TGTGCCAGCAGCTTACGTTTCGGGGGACGAGAGACCCAGTACTTC.

V is TRBV5-1 and J is TRBJ2-5; D unclear. V shed 4 bases and J shed 0 bases, with 10 bases lying between them. CDR1 and CDR2 (germline): SGHRS, YFSETQ. The CDR3 consists of 14 residues. Here the CDR3 reads CASSEQKYQETQYF. The DNA for the CDR3 is TGCGCCAGCAGCGAGCAAAAGTACCAAGAGACCCAGTACTTC.

The chain couples TRBV6-1 to TRBJ1-6; 9 bases align to TRBD1. Trimming cost V 3 bases and J 8 bases; bases outside gene matches: 2. Germline loops: CDR1 MNHNS, CDR2 SASEGT. This CDR3 contains 14 residues. The CDR3, as DNA: TGTGCCAGCAGTGAGACAGGGGGAGATTCACCCCTCCACTTT. Translation gives CASSETGGDSPLHF.

The gene calls are TRBV29-1 and TRBJ1-1; D gene uncertain. This CDR3 comprises 13 residues. Germline assignment: CDR1 SQVTM and CDR2 ANQGSEA. Between the trimmed V and J ends, which lost 7 bases and 3 bases, there was a span of 15 bases. In nucleotides, the CDR3 is TGCAGCGCCGCGGAGATACTCGACACTGAAGCTTTCTTT. Translation: CSAAEILDTEAFF.

The V and J genes are TRBV25-1 and TRBJ1-5; the match to TRBD1 covers 12 bases. Germline V CDR1 and CDR2: MGHDK, SYGVNS. The CDR3 contains 17 residues. V was clipped by 3 bases and J by 3 bases; unmatched bases: 6. CDR3: CASSDGTGGGINQPQHF. DNA for the CDR3: TGTGCCAGCAGTGACGGGACAGGGGGCGGAATCAATCAGCCCCAGCATTTT.